This T cell receptor (beta chain) stems from a study of PD-1 blockade in classical Hodgkin lymphoma. The study, taken as a whole, reports: Complete responders' diversity at baseline resembled that of newly diagnosed patients. Significant TCR diversity gains by C4D1 occurred in CD4+ but not CD8+ cells. Baseline TCR diversity was reportedly lower in newly diagnosed patients than in healthy donors. It was reported as lower still in relapsed/refractory patients.

Sequenced by immunoSEQ multiplex PCR; TCRdb stores in-frame clones only, minus some. This table holds under 95,000 clones, approximately 94% found once. The CDR3 runs 13 residues. Trimming pared 6 bases from V and 8 bases from J, leaving 16 bases between. Germline V gene lookup returns CDR1 LNHDA and CDR2 SQIVND (reference sequence). As regards this clone: No antigen is known for it.

Each of the patients experienced relapse following autologous stem cell transplantation, and their brentuximab vedotin exposure differed. This TCR came from a human donor with classical Hodgkin lymphoma. The chain is built from TRBV19 and TRBJ1-2; a weak D match, TRBD1 (5 bases). The sample was peripheral blood mononuclear cells (PBMCs), taken at baseline. The CDR3 protein is CASSLRGLGGYTF. The CDR3 bases are TGTGCCAGTAGCCTCCGGGGACTTGGAGGCTACACCTTC.